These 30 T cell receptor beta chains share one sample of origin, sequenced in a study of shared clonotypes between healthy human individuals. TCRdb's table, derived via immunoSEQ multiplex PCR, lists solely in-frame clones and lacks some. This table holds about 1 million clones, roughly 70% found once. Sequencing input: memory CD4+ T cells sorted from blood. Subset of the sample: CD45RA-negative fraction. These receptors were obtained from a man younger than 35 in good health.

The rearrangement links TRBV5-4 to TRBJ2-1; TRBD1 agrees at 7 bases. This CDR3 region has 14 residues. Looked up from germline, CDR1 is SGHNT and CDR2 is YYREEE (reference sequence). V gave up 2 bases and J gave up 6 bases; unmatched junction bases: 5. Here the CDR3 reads CASSFRGSPNEQFF. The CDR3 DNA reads TGTGCCAGCAGCTTCAGGGGGAGCCCCAATGAGCAGTTCTTC.

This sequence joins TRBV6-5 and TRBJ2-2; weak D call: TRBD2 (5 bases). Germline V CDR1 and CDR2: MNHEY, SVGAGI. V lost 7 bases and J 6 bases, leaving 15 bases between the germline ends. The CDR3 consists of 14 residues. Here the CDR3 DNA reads TGTGCCAGCACACTAGGGCTAGACGCCGGGGAGCTGTTTTTT. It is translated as CASTLGLDAGELFF.

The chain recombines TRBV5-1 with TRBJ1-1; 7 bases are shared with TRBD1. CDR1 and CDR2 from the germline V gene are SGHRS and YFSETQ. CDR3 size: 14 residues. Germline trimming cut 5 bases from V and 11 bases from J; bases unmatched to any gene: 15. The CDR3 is CASSSRQGAPGAFF. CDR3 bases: TGCGCCAGCAGTTCCAGACAGGGAGCCCCTGGCGCTTTCTTT.

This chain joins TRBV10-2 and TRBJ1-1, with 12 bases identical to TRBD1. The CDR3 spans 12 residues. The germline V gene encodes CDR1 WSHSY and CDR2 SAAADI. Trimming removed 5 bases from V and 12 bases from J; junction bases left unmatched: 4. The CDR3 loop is CASSPGQGASFF. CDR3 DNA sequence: TGCGCCAGCAGTCCGGGACAGGGGGCATCTTTCTTT.

The CDR3 DNA follows: TGTGCCAGCAGTTTAAAGGGGGCGCCCCTCTACGAGCAGTACTTC. Encoded protein: CASSLKGAPLYEQYF. V and J are TRBV27 and TRBJ2-7, with TRBD1 identical over 7 bases. CDR1 MNHEY and CDR2 SMNVEV come from the germline V gene (reference sequence). This CDR3 region has 15 residues. Losses at the gene ends were 2 bases for V and 3 bases for J; bases not matched to a gene: 7.

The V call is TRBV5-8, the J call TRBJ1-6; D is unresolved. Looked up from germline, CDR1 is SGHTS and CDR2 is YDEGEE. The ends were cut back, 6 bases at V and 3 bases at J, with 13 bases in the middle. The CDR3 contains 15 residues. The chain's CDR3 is CASKGGSSYNSPLHF. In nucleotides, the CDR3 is TGTGCCAGCAAGGGTGGAAGCAGCTATAATTCACCCCTCCACTTT.

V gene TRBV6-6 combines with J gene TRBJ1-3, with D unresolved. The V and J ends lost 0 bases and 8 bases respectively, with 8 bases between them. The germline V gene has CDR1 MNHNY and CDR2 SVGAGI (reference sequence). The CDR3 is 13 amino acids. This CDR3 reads CASSYSRVDTIYF. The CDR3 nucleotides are TGTGCCAGCAGTTACTCAAGGGTTGACACCATATATTTT.

CDR3 in amino acids: CASSEAYEQYF. The DNA of the CDR3 is TGCGCCAGCAGTGAAGCCTACGAGCAGTACTTC. J is TRBJ2-7 and V is TRBV10-2; D call uncertain. Germline V gene sequence: CDR1 WSHSY, CDR2 SAAADI. This CDR3 comprises 11 residues. V lost 3 bases, J lost 2 bases, and 2 bases lay in between.

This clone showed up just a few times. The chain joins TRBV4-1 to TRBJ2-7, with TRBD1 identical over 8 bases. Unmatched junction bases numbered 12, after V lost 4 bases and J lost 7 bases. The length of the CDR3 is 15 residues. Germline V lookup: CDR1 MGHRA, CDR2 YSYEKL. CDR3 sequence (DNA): TGCGCCAGCAGCCTAAGAGACCAGGGGGCGGAAGAGCAGTACTTC. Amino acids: CASSLRDQGAEEQYF.

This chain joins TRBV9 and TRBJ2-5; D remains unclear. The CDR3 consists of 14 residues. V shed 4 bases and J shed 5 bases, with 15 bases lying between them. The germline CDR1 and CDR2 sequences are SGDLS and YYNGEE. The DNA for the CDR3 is TGTGCCAGCAGCCGATCACCTCTGGCGGAGACCCAGTACTTC. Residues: CASSRSPLAETQYF.

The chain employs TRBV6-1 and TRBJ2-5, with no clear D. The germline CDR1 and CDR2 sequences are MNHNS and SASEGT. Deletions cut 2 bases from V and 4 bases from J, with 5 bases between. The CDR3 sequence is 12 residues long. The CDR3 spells CASSERVETQYF. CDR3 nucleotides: TGTGCCAGCAGTGAAAGGGTAGAGACCCAGTACTTC.

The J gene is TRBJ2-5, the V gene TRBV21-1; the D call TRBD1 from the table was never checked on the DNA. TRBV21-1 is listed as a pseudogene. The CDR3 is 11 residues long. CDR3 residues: CASSKNMAQYF. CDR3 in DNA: TGTGCCAGCAGCAAAAACATGGCCCAGTACTTC.

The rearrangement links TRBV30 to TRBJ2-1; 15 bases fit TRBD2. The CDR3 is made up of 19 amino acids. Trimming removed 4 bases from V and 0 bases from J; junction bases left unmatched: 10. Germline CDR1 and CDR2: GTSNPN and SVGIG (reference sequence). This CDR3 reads CAWMRGLAGGRSSYNEQFF. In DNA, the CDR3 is TGTGCCTGGATGCGGGGACTAGCGGGAGGAAGGAGCTCCTACAATGAGCAGTTCTTC. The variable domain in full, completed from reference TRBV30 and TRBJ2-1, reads SQTIHQWPATLVQPVGSPLSLECTVEGTSNPNLYWYRQAAGRGLQLLFYSVGIGQISSEVPQNLSASRPQDRQFILSSKKLLLSDSGFYLCAWMRGLAGGRSSYNEQFFGPGTRLTVL.

The CDR3 bases are TGTGCCAGCAGTTTAGACAGCCCCTACAATGAGCAGTTCTTC. Its protein product is CASSLDSPYNEQFF. The rearrangement joins TRBV28 to TRBJ2-1; weak D call: TRBD1 (5 bases). Germline CDR1 and CDR2: MDHEN and SYDVKM. V dropped 2 bases and J dropped 2 bases, with 7 bases sitting between them. The CDR3 is made up of 14 amino acids.

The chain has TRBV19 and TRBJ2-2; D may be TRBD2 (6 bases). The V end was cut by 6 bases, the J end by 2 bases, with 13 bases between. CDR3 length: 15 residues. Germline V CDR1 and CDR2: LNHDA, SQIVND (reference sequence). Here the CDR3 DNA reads TGTGCCAGTAGAACGGGAGCGGTTAACACCGGGGAGCTGTTTTTT. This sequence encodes CASRTGAVNTGELFF.

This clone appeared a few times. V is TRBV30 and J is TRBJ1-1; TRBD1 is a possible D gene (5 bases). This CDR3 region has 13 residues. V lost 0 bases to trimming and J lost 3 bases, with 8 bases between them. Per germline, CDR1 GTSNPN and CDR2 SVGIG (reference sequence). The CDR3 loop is CAWSVGADTEAFF. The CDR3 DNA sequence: TGTGCCTGGAGTGTAGGGGCCGACACTGAAGCTTTCTTT. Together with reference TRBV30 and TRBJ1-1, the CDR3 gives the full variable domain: SQTIHQWPATLVQPVGSPLSLECTVEGTSNPNLYWYRQAAGRGLQLLFYSVGIGQISSEVPQNLSASRPQDRQFILSSKKLLLSDSGFYLCAWSVGADTEAFFGQGTRLTVV.

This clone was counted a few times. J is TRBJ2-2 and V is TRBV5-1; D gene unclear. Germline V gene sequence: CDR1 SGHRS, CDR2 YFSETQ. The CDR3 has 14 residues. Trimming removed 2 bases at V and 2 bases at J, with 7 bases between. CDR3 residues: CASSLPLNTGELFF. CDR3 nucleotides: TGCGCCAGCAGCTTACCCCTCAACACCGGGGAGCTGTTTTTT.

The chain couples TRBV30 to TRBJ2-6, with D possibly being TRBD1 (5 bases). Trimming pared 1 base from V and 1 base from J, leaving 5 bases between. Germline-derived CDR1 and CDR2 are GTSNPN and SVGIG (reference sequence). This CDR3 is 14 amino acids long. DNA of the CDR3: TGTGCCTGGAGTGGACAGTCTGGGGCCAACGTCCTGACTTTC. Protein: CAWSGQSGANVLTF. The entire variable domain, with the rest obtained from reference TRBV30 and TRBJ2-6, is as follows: SQTIHQWPATLVQPVGSPLSLECTVEGTSNPNLYWYRQAAGRGLQLLFYSVGIGQISSEVPQNLSASRPQDRQFILSSKKLLLSDSGFYLCAWSGQSGANVLTFGAGSRLTVL.

CDR3: CASSGHRLTGTDSNQPQHF. DNA of the CDR3: TGTGCCAGCAGTGGACACCGCCTGACCGGGACAGATTCTAATCAGCCCCAGCATTTT. This chain joins TRBV6-1 and TRBJ1-5, with 7 bases identical to TRBD1. CDR3 length equals 19 residues. The V gene end was trimmed by 4 bases and the J gene end by 4 bases; junction bases not matched to a gene: 19. Germline V gene lookup returns CDR1 MNHNS and CDR2 SASEGT.

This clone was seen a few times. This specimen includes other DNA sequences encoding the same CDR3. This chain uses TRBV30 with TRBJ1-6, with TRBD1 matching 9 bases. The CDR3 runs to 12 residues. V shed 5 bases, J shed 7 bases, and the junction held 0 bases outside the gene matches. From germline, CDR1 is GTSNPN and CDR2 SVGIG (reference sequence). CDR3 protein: CAWGTGNSPLHF. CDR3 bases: TGTGCCTGGGGGACAGGGAATTCACCCCTCCACTTT.

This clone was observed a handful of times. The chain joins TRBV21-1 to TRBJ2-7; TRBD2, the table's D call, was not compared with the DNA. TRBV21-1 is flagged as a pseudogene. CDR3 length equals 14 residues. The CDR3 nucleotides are TGTGCCAGCAGACCGGGGGAGGGGACCTACGAGCAGTACTTC. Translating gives CASRPGEGTYEQYF.

Here the CDR3 reads CASSLQGFSHEQYF. Written as DNA, the CDR3 is TGTGCCAGCAGCTTACAGGGATTTTCCCACGAGCAGTACTTC. V usage is TRBV5-6 and J usage is TRBJ2-7, with D maybe TRBD1 (6 bases). Germline V CDR1 and CDR2: SGHDT, YYEEEE. Trimming removed 2 bases from V and 5 bases from J, with 14 bases in between. This CDR3 spans 14 amino acids.

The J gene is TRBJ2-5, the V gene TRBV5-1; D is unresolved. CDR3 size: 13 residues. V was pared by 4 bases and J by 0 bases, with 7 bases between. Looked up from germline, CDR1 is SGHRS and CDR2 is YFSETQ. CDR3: CASSTRDQETQYF. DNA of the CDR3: TGCGCCAGCAGCACCCGGGACCAAGAGACCCAGTACTTC. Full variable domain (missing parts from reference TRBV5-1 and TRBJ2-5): KAGVTQTPRYLIKTRGQQVTLSCSPISGHRSVSWYQQTPGQGLQFLFEYFSETQRNKGNFPGRFSGRQFSNSRSEMNVSTLELGDSALYLCASSTRDQETQYFGPGTRLLVL.

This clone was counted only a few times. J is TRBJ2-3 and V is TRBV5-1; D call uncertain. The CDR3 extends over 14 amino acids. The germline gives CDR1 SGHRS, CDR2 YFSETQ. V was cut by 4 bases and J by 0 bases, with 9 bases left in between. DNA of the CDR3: TGCGCCAGCAGCGACCTCACTAGCACAGATACGCAGTATTTT. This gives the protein CASSDLTSTDTQYF.

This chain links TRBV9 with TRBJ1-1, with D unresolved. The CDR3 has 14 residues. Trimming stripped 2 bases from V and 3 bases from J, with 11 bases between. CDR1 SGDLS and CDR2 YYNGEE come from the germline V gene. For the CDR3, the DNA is TGTGCCAGCAGCGTTGGCTACAGCTACACTGAAGCTTTCTTT. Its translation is CASSVGYSYTEAFF.

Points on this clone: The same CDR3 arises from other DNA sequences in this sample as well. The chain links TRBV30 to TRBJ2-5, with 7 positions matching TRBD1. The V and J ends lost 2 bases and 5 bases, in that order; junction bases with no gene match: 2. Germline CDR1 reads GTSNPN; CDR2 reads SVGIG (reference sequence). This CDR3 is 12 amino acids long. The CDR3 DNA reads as TGTGCCTGGAGTTCAGGGGGTGAGACCCAGTACTTC. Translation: CAWSSGGETQYF. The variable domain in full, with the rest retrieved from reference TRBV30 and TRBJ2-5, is SQTIHQWPATLVQPVGSPLSLECTVEGTSNPNLYWYRQAAGRGLQLLFYSVGIGQISSEVPQNLSASRPQDRQFILSSKKLLLSDSGFYLCAWSSGGETQYFGPGTRLLVL.

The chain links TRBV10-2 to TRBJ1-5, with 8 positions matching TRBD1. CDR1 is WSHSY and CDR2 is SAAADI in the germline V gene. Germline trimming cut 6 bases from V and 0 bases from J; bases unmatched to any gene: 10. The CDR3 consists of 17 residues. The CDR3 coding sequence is TGCGCCAGCAGGGTCGACAGGGGCGATAATAGCAATCAGCCCCAGCATTTT. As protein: CASRVDRGDNSNQPQHF.

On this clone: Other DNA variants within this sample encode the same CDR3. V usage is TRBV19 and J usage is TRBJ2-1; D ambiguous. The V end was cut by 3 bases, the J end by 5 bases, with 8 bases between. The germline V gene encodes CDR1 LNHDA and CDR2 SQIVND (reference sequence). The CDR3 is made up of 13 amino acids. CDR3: CASSIGQNNEQFF. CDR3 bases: TGTGCCAGTAGTATCGGTCAGAACAATGAGCAGTTCTTC.

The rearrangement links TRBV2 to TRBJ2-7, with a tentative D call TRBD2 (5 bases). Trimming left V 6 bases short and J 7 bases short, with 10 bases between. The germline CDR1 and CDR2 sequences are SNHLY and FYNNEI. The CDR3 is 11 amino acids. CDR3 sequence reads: CASRELGEQYF. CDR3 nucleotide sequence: TGTGCCAGCAGGGAACTAGGAGAGCAGTACTTC.

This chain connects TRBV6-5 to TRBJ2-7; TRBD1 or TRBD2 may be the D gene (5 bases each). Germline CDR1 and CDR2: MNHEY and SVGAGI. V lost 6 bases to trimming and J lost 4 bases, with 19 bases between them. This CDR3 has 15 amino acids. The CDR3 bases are TGTGCCAGCAGCCCCCGTGGGGGAGTGGAATACGAGCAGTACTTC. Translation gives CASSPRGGVEYEQYF.